This T cell receptor beta chain came from a study of cytomegalovirus exposure and HLA in healthy donors. The study, taken as a whole, reports: Researchers counted about 150 TCR beta chains as cytomegalovirus-associated.

V was cut by 0 bases and J by 1 base, with 20 bases left in between. This CDR3 has 18 residues. Germline assignment: CDR1 SGDLS and CDR2 YYNGEE. Worth noting for this clone: Its antigen remains unidentified.

Using immunoSEQ multiplex PCR, the repertoire was profiled, and TCRdb retains in-frame clones only, with some absent. The data contain about 120,000 clones, approximately 89% of them singletons. The material sequenced was PBMCs. The chain recombines TRBV9 with TRBJ2-7, with D perhaps TRBD1 (7 bases). This sequence originates from a man younger than 35 in good health and CMV-seronegative. The CDR3 loop is CASSVGRGAQTTSYEQYF. For the CDR3, the DNA is TGTGCCAGCAGCGTAGGCAGGGGGGCACAAACAACATCCTACGAGCAGTACTTC.